This TCR beta chain is drawn from a study of T cell responses to AZD1222 COVID-19 vaccine. There are 16 residues in the CDR3. V trimming: 0 bases; J trimming: 4 bases; junction bases outside the gene matches: 8. Germline-derived CDR1 and CDR2 are LGHNA and YNFKEQ. Only one count was recorded for this clone. TCRdb keeps only in-frame clones here, not all; method: immunoSEQ multiplex PCR. The sample yields tens of thousands of clones, roughly 89% seen once. The source material was peripheral blood, sampled 28 days after the second AZD1222 dose. The source of this sequence is an adult who received the AZD1222 COVID-19 vaccine. This chain connects TRBV4-2 to TRBJ1-1; 7 bases are shared with TRBD1. This chain's CDR3 is CASSQELDRAGTEAFF. In DNA form, the CDR3 reads TGTGCCAGCAGCCAAGAACTCGACAGGGCGGGCACTGAAGCTTTCTTT.